These 18 T cell receptor beta chains were sequenced from one sample in a study of cytotoxic CD8 clonotypes in ibrutinib-treated CLL. Only in-frame clones appear in the TCRdb table, and some are missing; sequencing was by immunoSEQ multiplex PCR. The sample lists roughly 170,000 clones, about four fifths occurring once. This sample comprised PBMCs, obtained after 24 months of ibrutinib treatment. These receptor sequences come from a human donor with chronic lymphocytic leukemia.

The chain combines TRBV2 with TRBJ2-7; 8 nucleotides agree with TRBD2. The CDR3 has 15 amino acids. The germline gives CDR1 SNHLY, CDR2 FYNNEI. The V and J ends lost 7 bases and 6 bases, in that order; junction bases with no gene match: 14. The CDR3 DNA is TGTGCCAGCAAAGTCGGAGGGACTAGTAAAGGCGAGCAGTACTTC. This sequence encodes CASKVGGTSKGEQYF.

The genes are TRBV6-6 and TRBJ1-5; D uncertain. CDR1 is MNHNY and CDR2 is SVGAGI in the germline V gene (reference sequence). The V gene lost 2 bases and the J gene lost 6 bases, with 8 bases spanning the gap. The CDR3 has 13 residues. The CDR3 DNA is TGTGCCAGCAGTTACGGTAAGGGTCAGCCCCAGCATTTT. This sequence encodes CASSYGKGQPQHF.

V is TRBV11-2 and J is TRBJ2-5; TRBD2 might be the D (5 bases). The V end lost 1 base, the J end lost 4 bases, and 10 bases lay between the germline ends. Germline V gives CDR1 SGHAT, CDR2 FQNNGV. The CDR3 contains 14 residues. The CDR3 reads CASSLVGGPETQYF. CDR3 in DNA: TGTGCCAGCAGCTTAGTCGGCGGGCCAGAGACCCAGTACTTC.

This chain connects TRBV5-1 to TRBJ2-7; D not certain. The CDR3 covers 14 residues. V was cut by 0 bases and J by 7 bases, with 14 bases left in between. Germline V gene data show CDR1 as SGHRS and CDR2 as YFSETQ. As DNA, the CDR3 is TGCGCCAGCAGCTTGGTTCTGGAATTAGGAGAGCAGTACTTC. Translating gives CASSLVLELGEQYF.

The genes are TRBV6-5 and TRBJ1-2; no reliable D call. The CDR3 totals 14 residues. Germline-derived CDR1 and CDR2 are MNHEY and SVGAGI. The ends were cut back, 0 bases at V and 3 bases at J, with 8 bases in the middle. CDR3 bases: TGTGCCAGCAGTTACTCAACGGGCGACTATGGCTACACCTTC. Residues: CASSYSTGDYGYTF.

The chain employs TRBV7-3 and TRBJ2-7, with 7 bases fitting TRBD2. V gave up 6 bases and J gave up 0 bases; unmatched junction bases: 8. Germline values: CDR1 SGHTA, CDR2 FQGTGA. CDR3 length equals 15 residues. The CDR3 nucleotides are TGTGCCAGCAGTCTCACTAGCGCCGTCTCCTACGAGCAGTACTTC. As protein: CASSLTSAVSYEQYF.

The chain has TRBV19 and TRBJ1-1; D gene ambiguous. V lost 5 bases, J lost 0 bases, and 16 bases lay in between. Germline V gene lookup returns CDR1 LNHDA and CDR2 SQIVND (reference sequence). The CDR3 is made up of 16 amino acids. CDR3 in amino acids: CASSLLTQFMNTEAFF. CDR3 DNA: TGTGCCAGTAGTCTCCTGACACAGTTCATGAACACTGAAGCTTTCTTT.

This chain joins TRBV5-1 and TRBJ2-1; D unresolved. This CDR3 is 14 amino acids long. Germline-derived CDR1 and CDR2 are SGHRS and YFSETQ. V was pared by 0 bases and J by 9 bases, with 13 bases between. CDR3 DNA: TGCGCCAGCAGCTTGGCCCCGATTTTGGGTGAGCAGTTCTTC. Its translation: CASSLAPILGEQFF.

CDR3 protein: CASSNGQLTQYF. The CDR3 nucleotides read TGCGCCAGCAGCAACGGACAGTTGACCCAGTACTTC. The chain couples TRBV5-1 to TRBJ2-5; D is perhaps TRBD1 (6 bases). The CDR3 is 12 amino acids. With 4 bases removed from V and 7 bases from J, the gap between germline ends came to 11 bases. The V gene's germline CDR1 is SGHRS and CDR2 YFSETQ.

This clone has just a few counts. Additional DNA sequences in this sample encode the identical CDR3. V is TRBV27 and J is TRBJ1-5; D is unresolved. CDR1 is MNHEY and CDR2 is SMNVEV in the germline V gene (reference sequence). The V gene lost 4 bases and the J gene lost 2 bases, with 3 bases spanning the gap. This CDR3 has 12 residues. CDR3 loop: CASSSGNQPQHF. CDR3 in DNA: TGTGCCAGCAGTTCAGGCAATCAGCCCCAGCATTTT.

The J gene is TRBJ2-7, the V gene TRBV27; no firm D call. The CDR3 is made up of 12 amino acids. Trimming shortened V by 3 bases and J by 9 bases, and 12 bases separated the two germline ends. Germline values: CDR1 MNHEY, CDR2 SMNVEV (reference sequence). The CDR3 DNA reads as TGTGCCAGCAGTTTTACCCCTCGAGGGCAGTACTTC. Translating it yields CASSFTPRGQYF.

The chain links TRBV29-1 to TRBJ1-2; D is undetermined. Germline assignment: CDR1 SQVTM and CDR2 ANQGSEA. This CDR3 has 13 residues. Trimming shortened V by 5 bases and J by 3 bases, and 13 bases separated the two germline ends. CDR3 in amino acids: CSVMRDLDYGYTF. The DNA for the CDR3 is TGCAGCGTTATGAGGGATTTGGACTATGGCTACACCTTC.

DNA of the CDR3: TGTGCCAGTAGAGACCCGGGACAGGGCACGGGTGGCTACACCTTC. This codes for CASRDPGQGTGGYTF. The chain has TRBV19 and TRBJ1-2; TRBD1 agrees at 9 bases. The germline gives CDR1 LNHDA, CDR2 SQIVND (reference sequence). Losses at the gene ends were 6 bases for V and 7 bases for J; bases not matched to a gene: 12. The CDR3 totals 15 residues.

The genes are TRBV19 and TRBJ2-5; no clear D gene. Trimming removed 4 bases at V and 2 bases at J, with 8 bases between. From germline, CDR1 is LNHDA and CDR2 SQIVND (reference sequence). There are 13 residues in the CDR3. The DNA for the CDR3 is TGTGCCAGTAGTAAGGTGTATCAAGAGACCCAGTACTTC. It yields the protein CASSKVYQETQYF. The full variable domain, rest sourced from reference TRBV19 and TRBJ2-5, is DGGITQSPKYLFRKEGQNVTLSCEQNLNHDAMYWYRQDPGQGLRLIYYSQIVNDFQKGDIAEGYSVSREKKESFPLTVTSAQKNPTAFYLCASSKVYQETQYFGPGTRLLVL.

This chain uses TRBV30 with TRBJ2-1, with unresolved D. Trimming took off 2 bases at V and 1 base at J, with 18 bases between the two ends. CDR3 size: 17 residues. The germline V gene encodes CDR1 GTSNPN and CDR2 SVGIG (reference sequence). CDR3 protein: CAWSIVPLVISYNEQFF. CDR3 nucleotide sequence: TGTGCCTGGAGTATAGTTCCGTTGGTAATTTCCTACAATGAGCAGTTCTTC.

This clone was recorded once. The chain couples TRBV5-6 to TRBJ2-4; tentative D call: TRBD1 (6 bases). This CDR3 region has 14 residues. Trimming cost V 2 bases and J 8 bases, with 14 bases left between them. Looked up from germline, CDR1 is SGHDT and CDR2 is YYEEEE. CDR3 sequence reads: CASSFPGARDIQYF. In nucleotides, the CDR3 is TGTGCCAGCAGCTTTCCAGGGGCCCGGGACATTCAGTACTTC.

The chain recombines TRBV6-4 with TRBJ1-2; D gene ambiguous. The V end lost 6 bases, the J end lost 2 bases, and 10 bases lay between the germline ends. CDR1 is MRHNA and CDR2 is SNTAGT in the germline V gene. The CDR3 is 13 amino acids. CDR3 coding DNA: TGTGCCAGCAGACCGGACGGAAACTATGGCTACACCTTC. Translating it yields CASRPDGNYGYTF.

The chain is built from TRBV5-1 and TRBJ2-3; 8 nucleotides match TRBD1. The CDR3 is 15 amino acids. The junction had 9 bases not matched to a gene; V was cut back by 4 bases and J by 5 bases. The germline V gene has CDR1 SGHRS and CDR2 YFSETQ. CDR3: CASSGVVQGGDTQYF. DNA of the CDR3: TGCGCCAGCAGCGGAGTTGTACAGGGGGGAGATACGCAGTATTTT. Together with reference TRBV5-1 and TRBJ2-3, the CDR3 gives the full variable domain: KAGVTQTPRYLIKTRGQQVTLSCSPISGHRSVSWYQQTPGQGLQFLFEYFSETQRNKGNFPGRFSGRQFSNSRSEMNVSTLELGDSALYLCASSGVVQGGDTQYFGPGTRLTVL.